The rows below give T cell receptor beta chains drawn from one sample of a study of lymphopenia after photon versus proton radiotherapy. Libraries were prepared by immunoSEQ multiplex PCR; TCRdb keeps only in-frame clonotypes and omits some of them. The top ten hold approximately 4.6% of the sample, which has approximately 170,000 clones, 80% to 90% seen once. The material sequenced was peripheral blood, taken from a patient treated with photon-based radiotherapy. The receptors were gathered from a man aged 45-65 years with gastric cancer. The CDR3 runs from the conserved cysteine through the conserved F or W. D genes are given only for firm matches. Some rows have no size entry. The others give once, few or many, or a class for an expanded clone.

clone size	D gene	V gene	J gene	CDR3 DNA	CDR3 protein
-	TRBD2	TRBV19	TRBJ2-5	TGTGCCAGTAGTAAGAGAGGGACTAGGTTTGTCCAAGAGACCCAGTACTTC	CASSKRGTRFVQETQYF
-	TRBD1	TRBV14	TRBJ2-7	TGTGCCAGCAGCCCCAAGGGGACAGGATCCTACGAGCAGTACTTC	CASSPKGTGSYEQYF
once	-	TRBV18	TRBJ2-4	TGTGCCAGCTCACAGGAAATAGCCAAAAACATTCAGTACTTC	CASSQEIAKNIQYF
once	-	TRBV14	TRBJ2-6	TGTGCCAGCAGCCAAGTAAAGGCCTCTCTTTCCTCTGGGGCCAACGTCCTGACTTTC	CASSQVKASLSSGANVLTF
few	-	TRBV7-9	TRBJ2-5	TGTGCCAGCAGGTACAGGCAAGAGACCCAGTACTTC	CASRYRQETQYF
-	TRBD2	TRBV7-8	TRBJ2-1	TGTGCCAGCAGCTCACTAGCGGGAGTTTTCAATGAGCAGTTCTTC	CASSSLAGVFNEQFF
-	-	TRBV2	TRBJ2-1	TGTGCCAGCAGTGAACGTGGTGCGAGCTCCTACAATGAGCAGTTCTTC	CASSERGASSYNEQFF
-	-	TRBV6-6	TRBJ1-5	TGTGCCAGCAGTTACGGGGGGCGAGGTAATCAGCCCCAGCATTTT	CASSYGGRGNQPQHF
-	-	TRBV5-1	TRBJ2-7	TGCGCCAGCGGCCTTGGCAGCGGCCTCTACGCGCAGTACTTC	CASGLGSGLYAQYF
-	TRBD2	TRBV30	TRBJ2-2	TGTGCCTGGAGTGTAGCGGGGGCGCGAACCGGGGAGCTGTTTTTT	CAWSVAGARTGELFF
-	TRBD1	TRBV19	TRBJ1-5	TGTGCCAGTAGTACACGGACAGGCTACAGCAATCAGCCCCAGCATTTT	CASSTRTGYSNQPQHF
-	TRBD2	TRBV7-2	TRBJ2-7	TGTGCCAGCAGCTTCTACCCGACTAGCGGGAGGGGTTTGGCCTACGAGCAGTACTTC	CASSFYPTSGRGLAYEQYF
-	-	TRBV6-5	TRBJ2-7	TGTGCCAGCATAGGCTCCTCCTACGAGCAGTACTTC	CASIGSSYEQYF
-	-	TRBV7-9	TRBJ2-2	TGTGCCAGCAGCCCAACCGGGGAGCTGTTTTTT	CASSPTGELFF
-	-	TRBV9	TRBJ1-4	TGTGCCAGCAGCGTAGGAGAAGGCAATAATGAAAAACTGTTTTTT	CASSVGEGNNEKLFF
-	-	TRBV28	TRBJ1-2	TGTGCCAGCAAACTCACGAGTGCTAACTATGGCTACACCTTC	CASKLTSANYGYTF